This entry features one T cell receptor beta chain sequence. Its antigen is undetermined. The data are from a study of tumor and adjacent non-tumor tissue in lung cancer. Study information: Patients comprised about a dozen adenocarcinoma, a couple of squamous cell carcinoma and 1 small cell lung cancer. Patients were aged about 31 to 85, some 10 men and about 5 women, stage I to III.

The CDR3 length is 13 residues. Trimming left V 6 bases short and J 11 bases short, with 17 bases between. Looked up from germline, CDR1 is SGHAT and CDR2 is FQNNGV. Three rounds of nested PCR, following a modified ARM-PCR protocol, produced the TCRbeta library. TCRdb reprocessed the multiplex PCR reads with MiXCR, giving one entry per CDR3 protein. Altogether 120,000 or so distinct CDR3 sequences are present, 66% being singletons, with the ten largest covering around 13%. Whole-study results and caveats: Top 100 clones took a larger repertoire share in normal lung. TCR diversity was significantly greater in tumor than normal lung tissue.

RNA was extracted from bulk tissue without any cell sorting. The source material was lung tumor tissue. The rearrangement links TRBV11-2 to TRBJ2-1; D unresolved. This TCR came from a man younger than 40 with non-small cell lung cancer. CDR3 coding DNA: TGTGCCAGCAGGCCACACCGGACGATAAAGCAGTTCTTC. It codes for CASRPHRTIKQFF.